The 22 T cell receptor beta chains below were found in one sample sequenced in a study of OX40 agonist ivuxolimab in advanced cancers. TCRdb's copy holds only in-frame clones and misses some; the assay was immunoSEQ multiplex PCR. The table includes about 62,000 clones, around 79% detected once. The sequencing used CD4+ or CD8+ T cells sorted from blood, collected in a trial of the OX40 agonist ivuxolimab. The receptors come from an adult with an advanced solid tumor such as melanoma, head and neck, liver or kidney cancer.

The J gene is TRBJ2-1, the V gene TRBV7-9; perhaps TRBD2 as D (7 bases). Trimming shortened V by 6 bases and J by 2 bases, and 14 bases separated the two germline ends. The CDR3 loop spans 15 amino acids. Germline-derived CDR1 and CDR2 are SEHNR and FQNEAQ (reference sequence). CDR3 bases: TGTGCCAGCAGTAATGGGGGGGCCGCCTACAATGAGCAGTTCTTC. Residues: CASSNGGAAYNEQFF.

About this clone itself: It may be a read error: a sequence one base away is much more abundant. The sample carries other DNA sequences with the same CDR3. This sequence joins TRBV5-1 and TRBJ1-1, with 7 bases matching TRBD1. This CDR3 comprises 14 residues. The germline V gene encodes CDR1 SGHRS and CDR2 YFSETQ. V lost 0 bases, J lost 3 bases, and 2 bases stayed unmatched. The CDR3 region has the DNA TGCGCCAGCAGCTTGGCAGGGGGATACACTGAAGCTTTCTTT. This translates into CASSLAGGYTEAFF.

The J gene is TRBJ1-5, the V gene TRBV7-9; perhaps TRBD1 as D (5 bases). Trimming left V 2 bases short and J 5 bases short, with 13 bases between. The CDR3 consists of 15 residues. In germline, CDR1 is SEHNR, CDR2 FQNEAQ (reference sequence). CDR3 region: CASSLPGKEYQPQHF. The DNA for the CDR3 is TGTGCCAGCAGCTTACCAGGGAAAGAATATCAGCCCCAGCATTTT. The full variable domain, with the rest looked up from reference TRBV7-9 and TRBJ1-5, is DTGVSQNPRHKITKRGQNVTFRCDPISEHNRLYWYRQTLGQGPEFLTYFQNEAQLEKSRLLSDRFSAERPKGSFSTLEIQRTEQGDSAMYLCASSLPGKEYQPQHFGDGTRLSIL.

The V call is TRBV5-1, the J call TRBJ1-4; D uncertain. Trimming removed 4 bases from V and 7 bases from J, with 17 bases in between. The CDR3 has 15 residues. Germline lookup yields CDR1 SGHRS and CDR2 YFSETQ. The CDR3 DNA reads as TGCGCCAGCAGCCCTGGAGGGCAGAAGAGTGAAAAACTGTTTTTT. Translation gives CASSPGGQKSEKLFF. Together with reference TRBV5-1 and TRBJ1-4, the CDR3 gives the full variable domain: KAGVTQTPRYLIKTRGQQVTLSCSPISGHRSVSWYQQTPGQGLQFLFEYFSETQRNKGNFPGRFSGRQFSNSRSEMNVSTLELGDSALYLCASSPGGQKSEKLFFGSGTQLSVL.

The gene calls are TRBV19 and TRBJ2-2; D is uncertain. The CDR3 covers 13 residues. V was pared by 4 bases and J by 6 bases, with 9 bases between. Germline CDR1 and CDR2: LNHDA and SQIVND (reference sequence). CDR3 bases: TGTGCCAGTAGTAACCCCGTCGCCGGGGAGCTGTTTTTT. Amino acid sequence: CASSNPVAGELFF. Based on the CDR3 plus reference TRBV19 and TRBJ2-2, the full variable domain is DGGITQSPKYLFRKEGQNVTLSCEQNLNHDAMYWYRQDPGQGLRLIYYSQIVNDFQKGDIAEGYSVSREKKESFPLTVTSAQKNPTAFYLCASSNPVAGELFFGEGSRLTVL.

This clone was seen only a few times. For the CDR3, the DNA is TGTGCCATCAGCCAAGGACAGTACACTGAAGCTTTCTTT. Its translation: CAISQGQYTEAFF. This chain joins TRBV10-3 and TRBJ1-1; D perhaps matches TRBD1 (6 bases). In germline, CDR1 is ENHRY, CDR2 SYGVKD. Trimming cost V 6 bases and J 3 bases, with 11 bases left between them. This CDR3 region has 13 residues.

The chain is built from TRBV6-6 and TRBJ1-1, with D maybe TRBD1 (6 bases). The V end was cut by 3 bases, the J end by 0 bases, with 11 bases between. The CDR3 is 15 amino acids. The germline CDR1 and CDR2 sequences are MNHNY and SVGAGI (reference sequence). The CDR3, as DNA: TGTGCCAGCAGTTATGACAGGTCAGTGAACACTGAAGCTTTCTTT. The encoded protein is CASSYDRSVNTEAFF.

This clone was seen only a few times. This chain connects TRBV6-1 to TRBJ1-2; tentatively, D is TRBD1 (6 bases). The CDR3 is 13 residues long. Germline values: CDR1 MNHNS, CDR2 SASEGT. Trimming stripped 6 bases from V and 8 bases from J, with 16 bases between. Here the CDR3 DNA reads TGTGCCAGCAGGACACAGGGCTTTGAAGGCTACACCTTC. It translates to CASRTQGFEGYTF.

The chain joins TRBV21-1 to TRBJ1-1; the DNA was not used to check the table's D call, TRBD1. TRBV21-1 is flagged as a pseudogene. The CDR3 runs to 16 residues. CDR3 coding DNA: TGTGCCAGCTTGAAGACAGGGTACTCCATGAACACTGAAGCTTTCTTT. Translation: CASLKTGYSMNTEAFF.

The table lists this clone with a count of one. This chain joins TRBV28 and TRBJ1-2; TRBD1 matches at 7 bases. The CDR3 sequence is 15 residues long. Germline lookup yields CDR1 MDHEN and CDR2 SYDVKM. Trimming at V came to 8 bases and at J to 2 bases, leaving 11 bases not matched to a gene. The chain's CDR3 is CASRNSRQGNYGYTF. The CDR3 region has the DNA TGTGCCAGCCGAAACTCGCGACAGGGAAACTATGGCTACACCTTC.

The chain recombines TRBV2 with TRBJ1-4, with 8 bases identical to TRBD1. Trimming removed 7 bases from V and 8 bases from J; junction bases left unmatched: 12. This CDR3 contains 15 residues. CDR1 is SNHLY, CDR2 FYNNEI, per germline. Here the CDR3 DNA reads TGTGCCAGCACCGGGACAGGACTGGGAGGGGAAAAACTGTTTTTT. Translation: CASTGTGLGGEKLFF.

This clone was found a few times. This chain uses TRBV19 with TRBJ1-4; 8 bases fit TRBD1. The V gene end was trimmed by 6 bases and the J gene end by 7 bases; junction bases not matched to a gene: 10. Germline lookup yields CDR1 LNHDA and CDR2 SQIVND (reference sequence). The CDR3 length is 15 residues. The CDR3 coding sequence is TGTGCCAGTAGGACCTCAGGGGGCGAGAGTGAAAAACTGTTTTTT. This gives the protein CASRTSGGESEKLFF. Full variable domain (rest looked up from reference TRBV19 and TRBJ1-4): DGGITQSPKYLFRKEGQNVTLSCEQNLNHDAMYWYRQDPGQGLRLIYYSQIVNDFQKGDIAEGYSVSREKKESFPLTVTSAQKNPTAFYLCASRTSGGESEKLFFGSGTQLSVL.

This chain joins TRBV4-1 and TRBJ1-1; D unclear. Germline V gene data show CDR1 as MGHRA and CDR2 as YSYEKL. This CDR3 is 15 amino acids long. V was cut by 1 base and J by 2 bases, with 11 bases left in between. As DNA, the CDR3 is TGCGCCAGCAGCCAAGGCTGGCAGATAAACACTGAAGCTTTCTTT. Translation: CASSQGWQINTEAFF.

This chain links TRBV6-6 with TRBJ2-1; D is perhaps TRBD2 (6 bases). The CDR3 sequence is 15 residues long. Trimming left V 6 bases short and J 6 bases short, with 18 bases between. Germline V CDR1 and CDR2: MNHNY, SVGAGI (reference sequence). CDR3 DNA sequence: TGTGCCAGCAGGGATCCTAGCGCTGGGGGCAATGAGCAGTTCTTC. This sequence encodes CASRDPSAGGNEQFF.

The V gene is TRBV28, the J gene TRBJ2-3; a weak D match, TRBD1 (5 bases). The CDR3 is 13 amino acids. Trimming stripped 11 bases from V and 2 bases from J, with 14 bases between. Germline V gene lookup returns CDR1 MDHEN and CDR2 SYDVKM. CDR3 DNA sequence: TGTGCCTCAAATGACAGATACACAGATACGCAGTATTTT. Translating it yields CASNDRYTDTQYF.

The CDR3 DNA follows: TGTGCCAGCAGCGCCGGGCCCAACTATGGCTACACCTTC. Its translation is CASSAGPNYGYTF. The chain joins TRBV27 to TRBJ1-2; no definite D call. From germline, CDR1 is MNHEY and CDR2 SMNVEV (reference sequence). This CDR3 has 13 residues. V was pared by 6 bases and J by 2 bases, with 10 bases between.

This clone was seen only a few times. The genes are TRBV29-1 and TRBJ2-2; D gene uncertain. Trimming pared 3 bases from V and 0 bases from J, leaving 8 bases between. The V gene's germline CDR1 is SQVTM and CDR2 ANQGSEA. This CDR3 is 14 amino acids long. CDR3 sequence: CSVEFGTNTGELFF. The CDR3 DNA reads as TGCAGCGTTGAGTTCGGTACGAACACCGGGGAGCTGTTTTTT.

The chain employs TRBV2 and TRBJ1-5; D is uncertain. The CDR3 extends over 13 amino acids. The germline V gene has CDR1 SNHLY and CDR2 FYNNEI. Trimming took 4 bases from V and 5 from J, leaving 9 bases between them. CDR3 amino acids: CASSVGEDQPQHF. CDR3 DNA: TGTGCCAGCAGTGTTGGCGAGGATCAGCCCCAGCATTTT.

The chain uses TRBV21-1 and TRBJ2-7; the table's D call of TRBD2 was not tested on the DNA. TRBV21-1 is described as a pseudogene. The length of the CDR3 is 14 residues. The CDR3 sequence is CASSNRRQIYEQYF. The CDR3 bases are TGTGCCAGCAGCAACCGGCGGCAAATCTACGAGCAGTACTTC.

The chain links TRBV10-3 to TRBJ2-7, with TRBD1 identical over 9 bases. The CDR3 consists of 14 residues. In germline, CDR1 is ENHRY, CDR2 SYGVKD. Trimming took 6 bases from V and 5 from J; bases not matched to a gene: 8. CDR3 sequence (DNA): TGTGCCATCAGCAATCCGGGACAGGGAAACGAGCAGTACTTC. Encoded protein: CAISNPGQGNEQYF.

The chain has TRBV19 and TRBJ2-5; the match to TRBD2 covers 10 bases. The CDR3 has 15 residues. The germline gives CDR1 LNHDA, CDR2 SQIVND (reference sequence). The V segment lost 4 bases and the J segment 5 bases; nucleotides outside the gene matches: 7. The CDR3 protein is CASSKERGGRETQYF. CDR3 coding DNA: TGTGCCAGTAGTAAGGAGCGGGGGGGCCGCGAGACCCAGTACTTC.

The chain uses TRBV6-5 and TRBJ2-7, with D hard to call. Germline V gene sequence: CDR1 MNHEY, CDR2 SVGAGI. This CDR3 has 15 residues. Trimming pared 2 bases from V and 2 bases from J, leaving 13 bases between. CDR3 coding DNA: TGTGCCAGCAGTTACCGGGCTTCAGACCCCTACGAGCAGTACTTC. It encodes CASSYRASDPYEQYF.